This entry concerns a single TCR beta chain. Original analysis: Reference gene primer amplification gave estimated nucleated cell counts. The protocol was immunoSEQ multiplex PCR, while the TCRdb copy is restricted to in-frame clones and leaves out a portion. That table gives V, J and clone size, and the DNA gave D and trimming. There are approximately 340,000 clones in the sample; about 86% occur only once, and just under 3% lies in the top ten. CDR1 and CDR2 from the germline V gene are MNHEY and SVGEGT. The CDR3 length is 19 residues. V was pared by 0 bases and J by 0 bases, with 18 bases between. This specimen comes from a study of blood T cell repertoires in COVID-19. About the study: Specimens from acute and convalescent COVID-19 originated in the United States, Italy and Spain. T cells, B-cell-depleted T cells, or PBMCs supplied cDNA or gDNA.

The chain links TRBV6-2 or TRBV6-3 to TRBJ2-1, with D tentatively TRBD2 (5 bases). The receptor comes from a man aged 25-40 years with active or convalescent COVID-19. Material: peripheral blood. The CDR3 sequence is CASSYSLAFELSSYNEQFF. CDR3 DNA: TGTGCCAGCAGTTACTCGTTAGCGTTCGAACTAAGCTCCTACAATGAGCAGTTCTTC.